This TCR beta chain is from a study of beta chain features in type 1 diabetes. Expressed TCRB transcripts were sequenced because the entire RNA isolate underwent reverse transcription. TCRdb's table, derived via immunoSEQ multiplex PCR, lists solely in-frame clones and lacks some. The data contain approximately 360,000 clones, roughly 12% of them singletons. Study conclusions and caveats: Whether TCRB rearrangement is influenced by HLA type went unresolved here. The naive, central memory and Treg TCRB repertoires showed an apparent similarity that was greater among patients than among healthy donors. TCRB CDR3s were moderately but significantly shorter in Type 1 diabetes patients in all four CD4+ subsets.

The junction had 2 bases not matched to a gene; V was cut back by 2 bases and J by 2 bases. The CDR3 sequence is 15 residues long. The germline V gene has CDR1 SGHRS and CDR2 YFSETQ. Turning to this clone: Its target is not known.

V usage is TRBV5-1 and J usage is TRBJ2-1; TRBD2 matches at 9 bases. The TCR was taken from a woman aged 18-29 years with type 1 diabetes. Input material: naive CD4+ T cells from blood. The chain's CDR3 is CASSLGGRAYNEQFF. CDR3 nucleotide sequence: TGCGCCAGCAGCTTAGGCGGGAGGGCCTACAATGAGCAGTTCTTC.